The 11 T cell receptor beta chains below all came from one sample that was sequenced in a study of post-analysis software for immune sequencing data. Study conclusions and caveats: A few TRBV segments occurring more often in patients than controls included TRBV5-6, TRBV5-1 and TRBV20-1.

Their antigen targets remain unknown. Unique molecular identifiers had been added to the TCR beta cDNA libraries. TCRdb itself ran the PCR reads through MiXCR, one entry per CDR3 protein. The repertoire holds hundreds of thousands of distinct CDR3 sequences, with more than 50% as singletons. Sequencing used blood. All receptors come from a girl aged 2 to 10 with multiple sclerosis.

This clonotype ranks as medium-sized. The gene calls are TRBV12-3 or TRBV12-4 and TRBJ2-7; 9 bases agree with TRBD2. CDR3 length: 14 amino acids. V lost 2 bases and J lost 2; bases outside the gene matches: 1. The CDR3 protein is CASSLSSGTYEQYF. CDR3 nucleotides: TGTGCCAGCAGTTTATCTAGCGGGACCTACGAGCAGTACTTC.

This clonotype was detected only a few times. This chain joins TRBV29-1 and TRBJ1-2; a weak D match, TRBD1 (6 bases). There are 13 residues in the CDR3. Deletions cut 8 bases from V and 4 bases from J, with 17 bases between. Germline lookup yields CDR1 SQVTM and CDR2 ANQGSEA. CDR3 residues: CSSYGGASYGYTF. CDR3 nucleotide sequence: TGCAGCTCTTACGGGGGCGCGAGCTATGGCTACACCTTC.

The chain carries TRBV5-1 and TRBJ2-7; no definite D call. CDR1 and CDR2 (germline): SGHRS, YFSETQ. This CDR3 region has 12 residues. V shed 4 bases and J shed 4 bases, with 9 bases lying between them. The CDR3 is CASSADVYEQYF. The CDR3 DNA reads as TGCGCCAGCAGCGCCGACGTGTACGAGCAGTACTTC.

This chain links TRBV6-1 with TRBJ2-7; 7 bases are shared with TRBD1. The germline V gene has CDR1 MNHNS and CDR2 SASEGT. The junction had 4 bases not matched to a gene; V was cut back by 10 bases and J by 1 base. The CDR3 is 12 amino acids. The CDR3: CATGQASYEQYF. DNA of the CDR3: TGTGCCACCGGACAGGCATCCTACGAGCAGTACTTC.

The V and J genes are TRBV20-1 and TRBJ2-5; 10 positions agree with TRBD1. J lost 4 bases, V lost 7 bases, and 6 bases had no gene match. There are 13 residues in the CDR3. Germline CDR1 DFQATT, CDR2 SNEGSKA (reference sequence). Here the CDR3 reads CSVQGQGRETQYF. The CDR3 DNA reads as TGCAGTGTACAGGGACAGGGGAGAGAGACCCAGTACTTC.

V and J are TRBV7-9 and TRBJ2-7; tentative D call: TRBD1 (5 bases). CDR1 is SEHNR, CDR2 FQNEAQ, per germline (reference sequence). This CDR3 has 13 residues. Between the trimmed V and J ends, which lost 4 bases and 6 bases, there was a span of 13 bases. The CDR3 spells CASSWGSPSEQYF. Here the CDR3 DNA reads TGTGCCAGCAGCTGGGGCAGCCCCTCCGAGCAGTACTTC.

This rearrangement joins TRBV6-5 to TRBJ2-5; D possibly corresponds to TRBD2 (5 bases). Germline values: CDR1 MNHEY, CDR2 SVGAGI. Trimming stripped 0 bases from V and 5 bases from J, with 7 bases between. CDR3 size: 13 residues. The CDR3 loop reads CASSYSTGETQYF. CDR3 DNA: TGTGCCAGCAGTTACTCGACGGGGGAGACCCAGTACTTC.

The chain recombines TRBV25-1 with TRBJ2-1; D may correspond to TRBD1 or TRBD2 (5 bases each). In germline, CDR1 is MGHDK, CDR2 SYGVNS. The CDR3 spans 17 residues. Trimming stripped 6 bases from V and 5 bases from J, with 23 bases between. CDR3 loop: CASSYLSRGLNNNEQFF. CDR3 bases: TGTGCCAGCAGCTATTTATCTCGGGGCCTGAACAACAATGAGCAGTTCTTC.

The chain is built from TRBV20-1 and TRBJ2-4; D is unclear. Matching the DNA end better, TRBJ2-5 makes the J call doubtful. The CDR3 totals 14 residues. Germline V lookup: CDR1 DFQATT, CDR2 SNEGSKA (reference sequence). The CDR3 sequence is CSARETDPGETQYF. The CDR3 DNA reads TGCAGTGCTAGAGAAACGGACCCAGGAGAGACCCAGTACTTC.

This clonotype has just a few counts. The chain recombines TRBV12-3 or TRBV12-4 with TRBJ1-4; maybe TRBD1 (6 bases). The CDR3 covers 15 residues. Trimming stripped 3 bases from V and 11 bases from J, with 19 bases between. The CDR3 loop reads CASSFRDISGGKLFF. DNA for the CDR3: TGTGCCAGCAGTTTCCGGGACATATCCGGCGGGAAACTGTTTTTT.

V gene TRBV20-1 combines with J gene TRBJ1-5; D remains ambiguous. CDR3 length: 12 residues. Germline values: CDR1 DFQATT, CDR2 SNEGSKA (reference sequence). V gave up 7 bases and J gave up 3 bases, with 10 bases separating them. The CDR3 here is CSVKASNQPQHF. The CDR3 DNA is TGCAGTGTGAAGGCCTCCAATCAGCCCCAGCATTTT.